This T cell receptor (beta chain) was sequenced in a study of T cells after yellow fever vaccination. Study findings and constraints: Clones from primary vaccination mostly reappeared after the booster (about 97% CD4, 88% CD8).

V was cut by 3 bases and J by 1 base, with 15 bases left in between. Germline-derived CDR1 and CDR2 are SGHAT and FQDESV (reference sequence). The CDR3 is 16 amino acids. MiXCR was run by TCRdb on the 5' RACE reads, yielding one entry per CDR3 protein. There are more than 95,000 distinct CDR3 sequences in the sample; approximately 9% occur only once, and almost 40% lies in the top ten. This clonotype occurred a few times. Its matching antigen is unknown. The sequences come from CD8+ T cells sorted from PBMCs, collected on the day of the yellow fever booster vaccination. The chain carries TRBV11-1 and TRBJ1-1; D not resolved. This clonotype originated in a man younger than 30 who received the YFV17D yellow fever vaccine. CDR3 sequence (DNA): TGTGCCAGCAGCTTCAATGTTTTACTGACGAACACTGAAGCTTTCTTT. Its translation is CASSFNVLLTNTEAFF.